These 4 T cell receptor beta chains were all obtained from the same sample, sequenced in a study of CD8 T cells in ankylosing spondylitis. Regarding the study as a whole: Ankylosing spondylitis blood seemed to carry a telltale TCR beta motif made of roughly 8 highly homologous variants.

These receptors are not linked to any known antigen. MiXCR was run by TCRdb on the 5' RACE reads, yielding one entry per CDR3 protein. The table includes approximately 150,000 distinct CDR3 sequences, 15% to 20% detected once. The material sequenced was blood, either unsorted or a sorted T cell fraction (not recorded which). The receptors originated from a male donor with ankylosing spondylitis.

V gene TRBV7-9 combines with J gene TRBJ1-1; possible D gene TRBD1, 5 bases. The CDR3 runs to 12 residues. V dropped 4 bases and J dropped 4 bases, with 7 bases sitting between them. The V gene's germline CDR1 is SEHNR and CDR2 FQNEAQ (reference sequence). The CDR3 bases are TGTGCCAGCAGCTCAGGGTTCACTGAAGCTTTCTTT. The encoded protein is CASSSGFTEAFF. The full variable domain, rest sourced from reference TRBV7-9 and TRBJ1-1, is DTGVSQNPRHKITKRGQNVTFRCDPISEHNRLYWYRQTLGQGPEFLTYFQNEAQLEKSRLLSDRFSAERPKGSFSTLEIQRTEQGDSAMYLCASSSGFTEAFFGQGTRLTVV.

This clonotype has just a few counts. The V gene is TRBV12-3 or TRBV12-4, the J gene TRBJ2-5, with 8 bases aligning to TRBD2. The CDR3 totals 16 residues. The ends lost 4 bases at V and 5 bases at J; junction bases unmatched: 12. CDR3 sequence (DNA): TGTGCCAGCAGTTCCATCGGGACTAGGAGTAGGGAGACCCAGTACTTC. Translation gives CASSSIGTRSRETQYF.

The sample holds many counts of this clonotype. The CDR3 sequence: CASSLEGSPYEQYF. CDR3 coding DNA: TGCGCCAGCAGCTTGGAGGGGTCCCCCTACGAGCAGTACTTC. V and J are TRBV5-1 and TRBJ2-7; maybe TRBD1 (5 bases). V dropped 0 bases and J dropped 2 bases, with 9 bases sitting between them. Per germline, CDR1 SGHRS and CDR2 YFSETQ. This CDR3 has 14 amino acids.

A few counts support this clonotype. The chain has TRBV28 and TRBJ2-1; no definite D call. Germline lookup yields CDR1 MDHEN and CDR2 SYDVKM. Trimming took off 8 bases at V and 14 bases at J, with 7 bases between the two ends. CDR3 length: 8 residues. Here the CDR3 DNA reads TGTGCCAGCGGTGCGGAGTTCTTC. Amino acids: CASGAEFF.